This paragraph covers one T cell receptor beta chain sequence. The antigen is not known. PCR employed 60 Vbeta and 13 Jbeta primers. Method: immunoSEQ multiplex PCR; TCRdb's copy keeps in-frame clones and lacks some. The sample records some 110,000 clones, 76% being singletons. The data originate from a study of cytomegalovirus exposure and HLA in healthy donors. Whole-study results and caveats: Later findings reportedly placed an Asian-associated ancestry cluster below the roughly 700-donor mean for N-insertions. TCR beta V- and J-gene trimming was later associated with a missense DCLRE1C variant. Later analysis indicated greater clonal expansion among HLA-associated TCR beta chains than among equally common other chains.

The CDR3 consists of 15 residues. In germline, CDR1 is SGHTA, CDR2 FQGNSA. Trimming took 4 bases from V and 7 from J; bases not matched to a gene: 8. The genes are TRBV7-2 and TRBJ1-4, with TRBD1 matching over 8 bases. The material sequenced was PBMCs. This sequence was found in a man aged 35 to 55 in good health and CMV-seropositive. The CDR3 sequence is CASSSGGIGGEKLFF. The CDR3 DNA follows: TGTGCCAGCAGCTCAGGGGGCATAGGTGGTGAAAAACTGTTTTTT.